This T cell receptor (beta chain) was retrieved from a study of shared clonotypes between healthy human individuals. Findings of the study overall: Sample collection involved blood only; tissue repertoires are likely different. Memory subsets generally showed smaller estimated richness than naive subsets did. Among donors, sharing of clonotypes was expected to be affected by sequencing depth. Non-shared clonotypes displayed generation probabilities falling below those of clonotypes present in all four donors.

The CDR3 length is 15 residues. CDR1 LGHNA and CDR2 YSLEER come from the germline V gene. V was clipped by 4 bases and J by 5 bases, with 17 bases between them. Turning to this clone: As yet, its antigen is unknown.

Clones were read by immunoSEQ multiplex PCR, and TCRdb kept only the in-frame ones, dropping some. The data contain around 95,000 clones, roughly two thirds of them singletons. This clonotype was sampled from a man aged 30 to 39 in good health. What was sequenced was memory CD8+ T cells sorted from blood. The subset: CD45RO+ cells pooled with CCR7-negative TemRA cells. This chain links TRBV4-3 with TRBJ1-2; no clear D gene. CDR3 in amino acids: CASSPSRPEAYGYTF. The DNA of the CDR3 is TGCGCCAGCAGCCCCTCCCGACCTGAAGCTTATGGCTACACCTTC.